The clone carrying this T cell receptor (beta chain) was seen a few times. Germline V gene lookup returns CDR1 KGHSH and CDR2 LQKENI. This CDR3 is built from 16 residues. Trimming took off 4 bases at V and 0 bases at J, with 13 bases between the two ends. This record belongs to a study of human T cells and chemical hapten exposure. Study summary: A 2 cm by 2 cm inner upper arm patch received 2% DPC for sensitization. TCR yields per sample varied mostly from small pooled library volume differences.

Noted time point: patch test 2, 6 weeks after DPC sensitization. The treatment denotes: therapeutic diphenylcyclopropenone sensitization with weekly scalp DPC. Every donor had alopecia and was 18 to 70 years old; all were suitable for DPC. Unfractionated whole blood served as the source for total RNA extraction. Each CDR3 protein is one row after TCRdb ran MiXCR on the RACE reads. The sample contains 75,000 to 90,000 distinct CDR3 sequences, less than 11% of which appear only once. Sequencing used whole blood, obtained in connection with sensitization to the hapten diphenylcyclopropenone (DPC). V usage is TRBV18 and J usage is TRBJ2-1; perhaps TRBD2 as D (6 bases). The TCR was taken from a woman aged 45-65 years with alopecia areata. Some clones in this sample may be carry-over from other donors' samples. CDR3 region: CASSRTRGGSYNEQFF. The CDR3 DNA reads TGTGCCAGCTCACGGACCCGGGGAGGCTCCTACAATGAGCAGTTCTTC.